This T cell receptor beta chain was sequenced for a study of blood T cell repertoires in COVID-19. The CDR3 has 13 amino acids. CDR1 and CDR2 from the germline V gene are SGHVS and FNYEAQ. Trimming took off 1 base at V and 7 bases at J, with 7 bases between the two ends. The method was immunoSEQ multiplex PCR; TCRdb's version includes in-frame clones alone and lacks a portion of them. The sample lists more than 60,000 clones; over 75% were seen once. Specimen: peripheral blood. The rearrangement uses TRBV7-6 and TRBJ1-4, with unresolved D. The source of this sequence is a human donor in a cohort sampled during active COVID-19. The CDR3 nucleotides read TGTGCCAGCAGCTTAGGAGGGAGTGAAAAACTGTTTTTT. Its translation is CASSLGGSEKLFF.